These T cell receptor beta chains were read from a single sample in a study of T-cell memory formation after mild COVID-19. Via MiXCR, TCRdb re-called the 5' RACE reads, giving one row per CDR3 protein. Counted here are fewer than 650,000 distinct CDR3 sequences, about a fifth occurring once; the ten biggest clones make up about 8.2%. Sequenced input: PBMCs or a T cell subset sorted from them (not recorded which). These receptors were collected from an adult woman who had mild COVID-19 (a few samples of this study predate the infection). Cell type and time point are not known. Both conserved end residues are part of each CDR3. Fields, in order: CDR3 protein, CDR3 DNA, J gene, V gene, clone size, D gene. D genes are given only for firm matches. Where a row states a size, it is once, few, many or the class of an expanded clone; other rows omit it.

CASSYSQGAGQPQHF TGTGCCAGCAGTTACTCGCAAGGGGCTGGGCAGCCCCAGCATTTT TRBJ1-5 TRBV6-5 . .
CASSLGTGVPGSYNEQFF TGTGCCAGCAGCCTGGGGACTGGGGTCCCAGGATCCTACAATGAGCAGTTCTTC TRBJ2-1 TRBV11-3 many .
CATSSGQGSPLYEQYF TGTGCCACCAGCAGCGGACAGGGTTCCCCTCTCTACGAGCAGTACTTC TRBJ2-7 TRBV15 . TRBD1
CASSFYGYGETEAFF TGTGCCAGCAGCTTCTATGGTTACGGGGAGACTGAAGCTTTCTTT TRBJ1-1 TRBV7-6 once .
CSASLQGISNYGYTF TGCAGTGCTTCTTTACAGGGAATATCCAACTATGGCTACACCTTC TRBJ1-2 TRBV20-1 few .
CASSFRTSGRGEQFF TGTGCCAGCAGTTTTCGGACTAGCGGGAGAGGTGAGCAGTTCTTC TRBJ2-1 TRBV6-5 few TRBD2
CATSRAAGRGSPLHF TGTGCCACCAGCAGAGCGGCAGGGCGGGGATCACCCCTCCACTTT TRBJ1-6 TRBV15 few .
CASSPRTRVNTGELFF TGTGCCAGCAGCCCTCGGACTAGAGTGAACACCGGGGAGCTGTTTTTT TRBJ2-2 TRBV7-2 . TRBD2
CASSTKDREETQYF TGCGCCAGCAGCACTAAGGACAGAGAAGAGACCCAGTACTTC TRBJ2-5 TRBV5-1 few .
CASSLFPGGTSGSSYEQYF TGTGCCAGCAGCTTGTTCCCGGGAGGGACTAGCGGGAGCTCCTACGAGCAGTACTTC TRBJ2-7 TRBV5-6 few TRBD2
CASTQQGLTDTQYF TGTGCCAGCACCCAACAGGGCCTGACAGATACGCAGTATTTT TRBJ2-3 TRBV12-3/TRBV12-4 . .
CAWRQGHPHPNYGYTF TGTGCCTGGAGGCAGGGACACCCGCACCCTAACTATGGCTACACCTTC TRBJ1-2 TRBV30 once .
CASSAAGRSYEQYF TGTGCCAGCAGCGCCGCTGGTCGGTCCTACGAGCAGTACTTC TRBJ2-7 TRBV9 . .
CASSRSSGGYQETQYF TGTGCCAGCAGCCGCTCCAGCGGGGGATACCAAGAGACCCAGTACTTC TRBJ2-5 TRBV5-4 few TRBD2
CSARIYWAASGITDTQYF TGCAGTGCTAGGATCTATTGGGCGGCTAGCGGGATCACAGATACGCAGTATTTT TRBJ2-3 TRBV20-1 . TRBD2
CASSIASGKPGANVLTF TGTGCCAGTAGTATCGCTAGCGGGAAACCAGGGGCCAACGTCCTGACTTTC TRBJ2-6 TRBV19 . TRBD2
CATSDATGRSNQPQHF TGTGCCACCAGTGACGCGACAGGACGTAGCAATCAGCCCCAGCATTTT TRBJ1-5 TRBV24-1 few .
CATSDGGRLETQYF TGTGCCACCAGTGATGGCGGGAGGTTGGAGACCCAGTACTTC TRBJ2-5 TRBV24-1 few TRBD2
CASSYPTGPYGYTF TGTGCCAGCAGTTACCCGACAGGACCGTATGGCTACACCTTC TRBJ1-2 TRBV6-6 few .
CASSQRGGGETQYF TGTGCCAGCAGCCAGCGGGGAGGAGGGGAGACCCAGTACTTC TRBJ2-5 TRBV3-1 . .
CASSLDLQGLVALAGNYEQYF TGTGCCAGCAGCTTAGATCTCCAGGGGCTAGTAGCGCTAGCGGGTAACTACGAGCAGTACTTC TRBJ2-7 TRBV11-2 few TRBD2
CASSSTGTSGGNEQFF TGCGCCAGCAGCTCCACCGGGACTAGCGGGGGCAATGAGCAGTTCTTC TRBJ2-1 TRBV5-1 . TRBD2
CASSRQAKGTDTQYF TGTGCCAGCAGCAGACAGGCTAAGGGCACAGATACGCAGTATTTT TRBJ2-3 TRBV2 . .
CASSSSSGIYNEQFF TGTGCCAGCAGCTCTTCTAGCGGGATCTACAATGAGCAGTTCTTC TRBJ2-1 TRBV7-3 few TRBD2
CASSLKGSGREGPVHTQYF TGTGCCAGCAGTTTAAAAGGTTCGGGGAGGGAGGGCCCCGTCCATACGCAGTATTTT TRBJ2-3 TRBV27 few TRBD2
CASKSGQLNTEAFF TGCGCCAGCAAATCGGGACAACTGAACACTGAAGCTTTCTTT TRBJ1-1 TRBV5-1 . .
CASRNNSPLHF TGTGCCAGCAGGAATAATTCACCCCTCCACTTT TRBJ1-6 TRBV27 many .
CASSLLIGPGEQYF TGTGCCAGCAGCTTACTAATTGGTCCCGGCGAGCAGTACTTC TRBJ2-7 TRBV7-2 many .
CASSTGPPGGTQYF TGTGCCAGCAGCACAGGACCCCCCGGAGGGACCCAGTACTTC TRBJ2-5 TRBV7-3 few .
CASGGNEQFF TGTGCCAGCGGGGGTAATGAGCAGTTCTTC TRBJ2-1 TRBV9 . .
CASSRLRGPGELFF TGTGCCAGCAGCCGCCTAAGGGGGCCCGGGGAGCTGTTTTTT TRBJ2-2 TRBV12-3/TRBV12-4 . TRBD1
CASSLRIVGGELFF TGCGCCAGCAGCTTGAGAATTGTTGGCGGGGAGCTGTTTTTT TRBJ2-2 TRBV5-1 few .
CASSLIAVSYNEQFF TGTGCCAGCAGCCTAATAGCGGTCTCCTACAATGAGCAGTTCTTC TRBJ2-1 TRBV7-9 . .
CASSSDRESSYNEQFF TGTGCCAGCAGCTCCGACAGGGAGAGCTCCTACAATGAGCAGTTCTTC TRBJ2-1 TRBV7-9 . TRBD1
CSAAPGSSGANVLTF TGCAGTGCTGCCCCAGGGAGCTCTGGGGCCAACGTCCTGACTTTC TRBJ2-6 TRBV20-1 . .
CATSDLNRNYGYTF TGTGCCACCAGTGATTTGAACAGGAACTATGGCTACACCTTC TRBJ1-2 TRBV24-1 . .
CASSLYNTIYF TGTGCCAGCAGCTTATACAACACCATATATTTT TRBJ1-3 TRBV7-9 . .
CASSPFSMTAEAFF TGTGCCAGCAGCCCCTTTAGCATGACGGCTGAAGCTTTCTTT TRBJ1-1 TRBV3-1 . .
CASSLTGTATEAFF TGTGCCAGCAGTCTAACAGGGACGGCGACTGAAGCTTTCTTT TRBJ1-1 TRBV6-2/TRBV6-3 few .
CASRKMPNLNTEAFF TGTGCCAGCAGGAAGATGCCGAACCTGAACACTGAAGCTTTCTTT TRBJ1-1 TRBV6-1 . .
CSARARTGDEKLFF TGCAGTGCTAGAGCGAGAACAGGGGATGAAAAACTGTTTTTT TRBJ1-4 TRBV20-1 few TRBD1
CASSLATGLAVWEQFF TGTGCCAGCAGTTTAGCCACCGGACTAGCGGTGTGGGAGCAGTTCTTC TRBJ2-1 TRBV12-3/TRBV12-4 few TRBD2